A single sample is the source of the 4 T cell receptor beta chains below, sequenced in a study of blood T cell repertoires in COVID-19. Generated by immunoSEQ multiplex PCR, the TCRdb table keeps only in-frame clones and is missing some. The sample has about 170,000 clones; approximately 86% are singletons. Sequencing was carried out using peripheral blood. The receptors come from a woman of 80 years or more in a cohort sampled during active or convalescent COVID-19.

This chain connects TRBV9 to TRBJ1-5; tentatively, D is TRBD1 (6 bases). The ends were cut back, 0 bases at V and 5 bases at J, with 12 bases in the middle. CDR3 size: 15 residues. Germline V CDR1 and CDR2: SGDLS, YYNGEE. The CDR3 loop is CASSVAGQRDQPQHF. DNA for the CDR3: TGTGCCAGCAGCGTAGCAGGACAGAGAGATCAGCCCCAGCATTTT.

In its sample, this clone was seen once. V gene TRBV6-5 combines with J gene TRBJ2-1; D ambiguous. Germline loops: CDR1 MNHEY, CDR2 SVGAGI. The CDR3 consists of 14 residues. Trimming left V 0 bases short and J 7 bases short, with 10 bases between. CDR3: CASSYSYPWNEQFF. The DNA of the CDR3 is TGTGCCAGCAGTTACTCCTACCCTTGGAATGAGCAGTTCTTC.

The rearrangement links TRBV7-9 to TRBJ1-1, with TRBD1 matching 12 bases. The germline gives CDR1 SEHNR, CDR2 FQNEAQ (reference sequence). The CDR3 has 15 amino acids. The V segment lost 5 bases and the J segment 4 bases; nucleotides outside the gene matches: 5. CDR3 sequence: CASSPGTGGITEAFF. CDR3 in DNA: TGTGCCAGCAGCCCCGGGACAGGGGGCATCACTGAAGCTTTCTTT.

This clone has more than one count but fewer than ten. The chain couples TRBV7-6 to TRBJ2-2; possible D gene TRBD2, 7 bases. V shed 5 bases and J shed 4 bases, with 14 bases lying between them. There are 15 residues in the CDR3. Germline values: CDR1 SGHVS, CDR2 FNYEAQ. DNA for the CDR3: TGTGCCAGCAGCCCAAGGGGGGGCCTCACCGGGGAGCTGTTTTTT. Translated, it gives CASSPRGGLTGELFF.